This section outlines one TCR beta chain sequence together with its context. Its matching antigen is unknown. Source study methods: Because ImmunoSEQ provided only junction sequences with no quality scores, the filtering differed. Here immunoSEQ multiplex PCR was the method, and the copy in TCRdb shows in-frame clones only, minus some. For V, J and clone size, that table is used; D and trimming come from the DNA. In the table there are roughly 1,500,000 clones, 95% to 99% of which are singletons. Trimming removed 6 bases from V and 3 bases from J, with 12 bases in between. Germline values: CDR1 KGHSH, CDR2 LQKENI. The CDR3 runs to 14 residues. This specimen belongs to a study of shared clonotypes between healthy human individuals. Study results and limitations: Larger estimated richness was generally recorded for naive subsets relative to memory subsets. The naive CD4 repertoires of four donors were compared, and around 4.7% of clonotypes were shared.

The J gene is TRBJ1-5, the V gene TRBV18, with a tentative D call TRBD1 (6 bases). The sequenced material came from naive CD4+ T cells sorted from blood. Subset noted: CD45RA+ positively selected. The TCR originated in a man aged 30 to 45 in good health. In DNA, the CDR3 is TGTGCCAGCTCGCTTGGACAGAACAATCAGCCCCAGCATTTT. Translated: CASSLGQNNQPQHF.